Shown below are 10 T cell receptor beta chains from a single sample sequenced in a study of shared clonotypes between healthy human individuals. Clones were sequenced by immunoSEQ multiplex PCR, and TCRdb holds only the in-frame ones, with some missing. The sample carries 2,100,000 or so clones, approximately 94% recorded once. The specimen was naive CD4+ T cells sorted from blood. Subset of the sample: CD45RA+ positively selected. These receptors came from a man in his late teens or twenties in good health.

This chain uses TRBV11-2 with TRBJ2-7; D is undetermined. Trimming left V 1 base short and J 6 bases short, with 10 bases between. The CDR3 has 13 residues. The germline V gene encodes CDR1 SGHAT and CDR2 FQNNGV. The CDR3 sequence is CASSLAFTREQYF. The CDR3 nucleotides are TGTGCCAGCAGCTTAGCCTTTACCCGCGAGCAGTACTTC.

The chain employs TRBV2 and TRBJ2-7; 10 bases align to TRBD1. V lost 6 bases, J lost 7 bases, and 6 bases stayed unmatched. Germline lookup yields CDR1 SNHLY and CDR2 FYNNEI. CDR3 length: 13 amino acids. The CDR3 loop reads CASRPGQGREQYF. As DNA, the CDR3 is TGTGCCAGCAGACCGGGACAGGGGAGGGAGCAGTACTTC.

The chain links TRBV10-3 to TRBJ2-7; 16 bases map to TRBD2. J gave up 9 bases and V 0 bases, and 5 bases lay outside the gene matches. The germline gives CDR1 ENHRY, CDR2 SYGVKD. The CDR3 is 16 amino acids. CDR3 sequence (DNA): TGTGCCATCAGTGAGTCGGGACTAGCGGGAGGGAGGCCGCAGTACTTC. Its protein is CAISESGLAGGRPQYF.

V gene TRBV10-3 combines with J gene TRBJ2-7; 9 nucleotides agree with TRBD1. This CDR3 spans 14 amino acids. Germline V gives CDR1 ENHRY, CDR2 SYGVKD. The V and J ends lost 4 bases and 6 bases, in that order; junction bases with no gene match: 7. Written as DNA, the CDR3 is TGTGCCATCAGTGGCGGGACAGGGCCTCCCGAGCAGTACTTC. It is translated as CAISGGTGPPEQYF.

The CDR3 DNA reads as TGTGCCAGCAGCCCAACTTACGGGCCCTACGAGCAGTACTTC. It yields the protein CASSPTYGPYEQYF. The chain uses TRBV14 and TRBJ2-7, with D unclear. This CDR3 contains 14 residues. CDR1 and CDR2 (germline): SGHDN, FVKESK. Trimming shortened V by 4 bases and J by 2 bases, and 12 bases separated the two germline ends.

The V gene is TRBV4-1, the J gene TRBJ2-5, with D unresolved. The CDR3 is 13 amino acids. The ends were cut back, 1 base at V and 4 bases at J, with 7 bases in the middle. In germline, CDR1 is MGHRA, CDR2 YSYEKL. The CDR3 here is CASSQVRVETQYF. In DNA form, the CDR3 reads TGCGCCAGCAGCCAAGTAAGGGTAGAGACCCAGTACTTC.

This chain links TRBV6-6 with TRBJ1-1; D uncertain. Looked up from germline, CDR1 is MNHNY and CDR2 is SVGAGI (reference sequence). CDR3 length: 13 amino acids. Trimming cost V 6 bases and J 3 bases, with 11 bases left between them. CDR3 coding DNA: TGTGCCAGCAGCATGGACTCATACACTGAAGCTTTCTTT. Its translation: CASSMDSYTEAFF.

The J gene is TRBJ2-1, the V gene TRBV30; perhaps D is TRBD1 or TRBD2 (5 bases each). With 4 bases removed from V and 6 bases from J, the gap between germline ends came to 13 bases. The CDR3 is 13 residues long. Looked up from germline, CDR1 is GTSNPN and CDR2 is SVGIG (reference sequence). CDR3 region: CAWNGARGNEQFF. The CDR3 bases are TGTGCCTGGAATGGGGCCCGGGGCAATGAGCAGTTCTTC.

In its sample, this clone was seen once. The rearrangement links TRBV7-9 to TRBJ2-2, with D perhaps TRBD1 (6 bases). This CDR3 has 14 amino acids. V was pared by 7 bases and J by 6 bases, with 15 bases between. The germline V gene has CDR1 SEHNR and CDR2 FQNEAQ (reference sequence). This CDR3 reads CASNQLEGAGELFF. The CDR3 bases are TGTGCCAGCAACCAGTTAGAGGGGGCCGGGGAGCTGTTTTTT.

This clone was counted a few times. The chain carries TRBV5-1 and TRBJ2-2; D remains ambiguous. The CDR3 totals 15 residues. Trimming took off 2 bases at V and 2 bases at J, with 10 bases between the two ends. From germline, CDR1 is SGHRS and CDR2 YFSETQ. This CDR3 reads CASSLRTDNTGELFF. As DNA, the CDR3 is TGCGCCAGCAGCTTACGGACGGACAACACCGGGGAGCTGTTTTTT.